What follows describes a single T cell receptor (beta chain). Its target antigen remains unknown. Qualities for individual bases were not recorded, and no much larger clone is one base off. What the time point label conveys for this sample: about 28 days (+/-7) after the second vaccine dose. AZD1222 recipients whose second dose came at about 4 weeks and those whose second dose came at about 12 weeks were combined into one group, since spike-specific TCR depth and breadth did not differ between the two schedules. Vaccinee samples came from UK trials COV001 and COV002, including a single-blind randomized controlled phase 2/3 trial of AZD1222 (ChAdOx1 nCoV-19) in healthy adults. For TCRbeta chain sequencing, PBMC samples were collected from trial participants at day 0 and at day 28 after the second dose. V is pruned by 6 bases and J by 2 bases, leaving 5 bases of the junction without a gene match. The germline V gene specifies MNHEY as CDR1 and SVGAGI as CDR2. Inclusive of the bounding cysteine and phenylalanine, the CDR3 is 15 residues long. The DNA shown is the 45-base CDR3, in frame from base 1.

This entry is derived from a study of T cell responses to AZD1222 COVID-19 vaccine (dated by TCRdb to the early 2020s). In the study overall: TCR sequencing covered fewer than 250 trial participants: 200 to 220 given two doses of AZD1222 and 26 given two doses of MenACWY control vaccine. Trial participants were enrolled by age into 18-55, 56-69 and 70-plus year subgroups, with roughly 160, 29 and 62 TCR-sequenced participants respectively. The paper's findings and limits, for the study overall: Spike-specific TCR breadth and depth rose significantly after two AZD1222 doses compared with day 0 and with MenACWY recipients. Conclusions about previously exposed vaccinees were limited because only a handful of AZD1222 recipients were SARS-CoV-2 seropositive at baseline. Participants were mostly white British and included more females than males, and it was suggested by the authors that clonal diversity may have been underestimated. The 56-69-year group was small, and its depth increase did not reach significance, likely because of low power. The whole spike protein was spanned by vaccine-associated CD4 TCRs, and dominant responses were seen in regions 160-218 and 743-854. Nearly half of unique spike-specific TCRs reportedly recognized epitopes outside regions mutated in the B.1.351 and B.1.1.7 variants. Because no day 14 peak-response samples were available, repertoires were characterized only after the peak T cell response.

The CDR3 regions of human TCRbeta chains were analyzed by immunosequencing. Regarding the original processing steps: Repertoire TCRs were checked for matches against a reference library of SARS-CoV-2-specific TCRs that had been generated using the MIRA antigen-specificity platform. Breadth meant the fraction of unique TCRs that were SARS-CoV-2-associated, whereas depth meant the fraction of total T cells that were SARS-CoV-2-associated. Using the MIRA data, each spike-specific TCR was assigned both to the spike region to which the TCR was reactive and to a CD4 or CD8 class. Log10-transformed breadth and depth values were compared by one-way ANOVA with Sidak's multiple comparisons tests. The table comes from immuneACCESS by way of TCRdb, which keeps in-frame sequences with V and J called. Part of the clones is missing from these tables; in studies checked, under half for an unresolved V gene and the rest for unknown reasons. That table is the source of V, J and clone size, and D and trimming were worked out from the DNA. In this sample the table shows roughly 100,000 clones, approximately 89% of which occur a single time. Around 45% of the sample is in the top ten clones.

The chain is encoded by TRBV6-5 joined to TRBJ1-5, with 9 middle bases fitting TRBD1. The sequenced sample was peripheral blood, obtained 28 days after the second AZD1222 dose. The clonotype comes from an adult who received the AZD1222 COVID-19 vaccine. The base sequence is TGTGCCAGCAGCCAGAGGACAGGGGGCAATCAGCCCCAGCATTTT. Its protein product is CASSQRTGGNQPQHF.